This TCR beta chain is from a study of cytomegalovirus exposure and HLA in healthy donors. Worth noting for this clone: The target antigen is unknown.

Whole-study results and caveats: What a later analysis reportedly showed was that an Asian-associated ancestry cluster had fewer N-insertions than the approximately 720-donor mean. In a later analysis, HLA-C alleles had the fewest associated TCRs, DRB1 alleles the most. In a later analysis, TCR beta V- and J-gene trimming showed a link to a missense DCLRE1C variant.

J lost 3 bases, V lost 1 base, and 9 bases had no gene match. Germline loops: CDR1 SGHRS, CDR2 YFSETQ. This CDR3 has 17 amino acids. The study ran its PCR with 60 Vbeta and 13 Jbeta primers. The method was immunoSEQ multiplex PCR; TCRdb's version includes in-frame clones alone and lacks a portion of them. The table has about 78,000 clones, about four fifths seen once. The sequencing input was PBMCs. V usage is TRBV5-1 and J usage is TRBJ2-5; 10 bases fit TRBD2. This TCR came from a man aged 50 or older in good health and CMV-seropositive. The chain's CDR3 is CASSLWTSGSRKETQYF. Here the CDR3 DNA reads TGCGCCAGCAGCTTGTGGACTAGCGGATCCCGGAAAGAGACCCAGTACTTC.